This TCR beta chain was recovered during a study of molecular identifiers for immune sequencing clone quantification. TCRdb redid the calling of the PCR reads with MiXCR, one entry per CDR3 protein. The top ten hold around 0.8% of the sample, which has a few hundred thousand distinct CDR3 sequences, approximately 25% seen once. The count of this clonotype is one. V was shortened by 5 bases and J by 2 bases, with 16 bases between the two germline ends. Germline CDR1 SEHNR, CDR2 FQNEAQ (reference sequence). The CDR3 loop spans 15 amino acids. The clonotype comes from a human donor in good health. Some libraries in this study had Jurkat cell RNA spiked in. The sequencing input was naive CD8+ T cells from blood, with Jurkat cell RNA spiked in. Documented subset: FACS-sorted CD8+CD4-CCR7+CD45RA+ naive T cells. The rearrangement joins TRBV7-9 to TRBJ2-7, with D tentatively TRBD1 or TRBD2 (5 bases each). CDR3 DNA sequence: TGTGCCAGCAGCCCCCAGGGAGAGAAGGCCTACGAGCAGTACTTC. Its translation is CASSPQGEKAYEQYF.